Reported below is one TCR beta chain. Its antigen is as yet unknown. PCR used 60 Vbeta primers and 13 Jbeta primers. Generated by immunoSEQ multiplex PCR, the TCRdb table keeps only in-frame clones and is missing some. The sample has over 110,000 clones, around 79% seen once. The data derive from a study of cytomegalovirus exposure and HLA in healthy donors. The germline V gene encodes CDR1 SGHDT and CDR2 YYEEEE. Trimming shortened V by 4 bases and J by 7 bases, and 11 bases separated the two germline ends. This CDR3 spans 13 amino acids. Notes on the study in general: Overall, about 160 TCR beta chains were annotated as cytomegalovirus-associated. It was in a later analysis that TCR association rates were seen to vary by HLA locus, highest for DRB1 and lowest for HLA-C. Later analysis identified about 17,000 TCR beta sequences associated with HLA alleles, using a false discovery rate threshold of 0.05.

The chain combines TRBV5-6 with TRBJ2-2, with a weak D call TRBD1 (5 bases). This sequence originates from a man younger than 35 in good health and CMV-seronegative. Material: PBMCs. The CDR3 loop is CASSATVFGELFF. The CDR3 bases are TGTGCCAGCAGCGCGACAGTTTTCGGGGAGCTGTTTTTT.